This is a list of T cell receptor beta chains from one sample in a study of blood T cell repertoires in COVID-19. Here immunoSEQ multiplex PCR was the method, and the copy in TCRdb shows in-frame clones only, minus some. The sample has under 250,000 clones, 70% to 90% seen once. The sequencing input was peripheral blood. The receptors come from a man younger than 30 with active or convalescent COVID-19. Each CDR3 is given with its conserved first and last residue. A D gene is named only where the DNA matches it firmly. Clone size is shown for a subset of rows, as once, few, many or a class of expanded clone.

d_gene: .; j_gene: TRBJ1-6; v_gene: TRBV27; abundance: .; CDR3nt: TGTGCCAGCAGTCGTTCAGGGATGGCAATAAATTCACCCCTCCACTTT; CDR3aa: CASSRSGMAINSPLHF
d_gene: .; j_gene: TRBJ2-3; v_gene: TRBV7-9; abundance: .; CDR3nt: TGTGCCGTCCAGGGGAATGCAGATACGCAGTATTTT; CDR3aa: CAVQGNADTQYF
d_gene: .; j_gene: TRBJ1-2; v_gene: TRBV12-3/TRBV12-4; abundance: .; CDR3nt: TGTGCCAGCAGCCCTGCCTCAGGGGCGGGCTACACCTTC; CDR3aa: CASSPASGAGYTF
d_gene: .; j_gene: TRBJ1-2; v_gene: TRBV3-1/TRBV3-2; abundance: .; CDR3nt: TGTGCCAGCAGCCAAGGAACAGTTCGATACACCTTC; CDR3aa: CASSQGTVRYTF
d_gene: TRBD1; j_gene: TRBJ2-5; v_gene: TRBV9; abundance: .; CDR3nt: TGTGCCAGCAGCGCACAGACAGGGGGAGAGACCCAGTACTTC; CDR3aa: CASSAQTGGETQYF
d_gene: .; j_gene: TRBJ1-1; v_gene: TRBV19; abundance: .; CDR3nt: TGTGCCAGTAGCCCCCGGGCAGGGACACTGAACACTGAAGCTTTCTTT; CDR3aa: CASSPRAGTLNTEAFF
d_gene: TRBD1; j_gene: TRBJ1-2; v_gene: TRBV5-1; abundance: .; CDR3nt: TGCGCCAGCAGCTTCATTCCCGGGACAGGGGTTGGCTACACCTTC; CDR3aa: CASSFIPGTGVGYTF
d_gene: .; j_gene: TRBJ2-7; v_gene: TRBV7-9; abundance: .; CDR3nt: TGTGCCAGCAGCCGTGCACAGGGCCACGAGCAGTACTTC; CDR3aa: CASSRAQGHEQYF
d_gene: .; j_gene: TRBJ1-2; v_gene: TRBV30; abundance: .; CDR3nt: TGTGCCTGGAACGACCAGGGCTATGGCTACACCTTC; CDR3aa: CAWNDQGYGYTF
d_gene: .; j_gene: TRBJ2-1; v_gene: TRBV10-1; abundance: .; CDR3nt: TGCGCCAGCAAGAGGCAGGGGCCGAGCTCCTACAATGAGCAGTTCTTC; CDR3aa: CASKRQGPSSYNEQFF
d_gene: .; j_gene: TRBJ1-2; v_gene: TRBV5-1; abundance: .; CDR3nt: TGCGCCAGCAGCTTGGCCCGACAGGCCCTCTATGGCTACACCTTC; CDR3aa: CASSLARQALYGYTF
d_gene: .; j_gene: TRBJ2-2; v_gene: TRBV5-1; abundance: .; CDR3nt: TGCGCCAGCAGCTTGGATCCGGGGAACGGGGAGCTGTTTTTT; CDR3aa: CASSLDPGNGELFF
d_gene: TRBD2; j_gene: TRBJ2-5; v_gene: TRBV4-1; abundance: .; CDR3nt: TGCGCCAGCAGCCAAGTAGTCTCGGGAAGGACTAGCGGGAGACACCCGGGGGAGACCCAGTACTTC; CDR3aa: CASSQVVSGRTSGRHPGETQYF
d_gene: .; j_gene: TRBJ2-3; v_gene: TRBV6-6; abundance: .; CDR3nt: TGTGCCAGCAGTTACCCGGGAACAGATACGCAGTATTTT; CDR3aa: CASSYPGTDTQYF
d_gene: TRBD1; j_gene: TRBJ1-1; v_gene: TRBV18; abundance: .; CDR3nt: TGTGCCAGCTCATTCTCAGGGGGAACTGAAGCTTTCTTT; CDR3aa: CASSFSGGTEAFF
d_gene: TRBD2; j_gene: TRBJ2-3; v_gene: TRBV5-1; abundance: .; CDR3nt: TGCGCCAGCAGCCAGGAGCCGGGACTAGCGGGGAGCACAGATACGCAGTATTTT; CDR3aa: CASSQEPGLAGSTDTQYF
d_gene: .; j_gene: TRBJ1-5; v_gene: TRBV10-3; abundance: .; CDR3nt: TGTGCCATCTCAAACAGGACGGAAAATCAGCCCCAGCATTTT; CDR3aa: CAISNRTENQPQHF
d_gene: .; j_gene: TRBJ1-5; v_gene: TRBV19; abundance: .; CDR3nt: TGTGCCAGTAATGGGCAGGGAAATCAGCCCCAGCATTTT; CDR3aa: CASNGQGNQPQHF
d_gene: .; j_gene: TRBJ2-2; v_gene: TRBV28; abundance: .; CDR3nt: TGTGCCAGCAGTTTAAGAAATGTTAGAGCCGGGGAGCTGTTTTTT; CDR3aa: CASSLRNVRAGELFF
d_gene: TRBD1; j_gene: TRBJ1-1; v_gene: TRBV6-5; abundance: .; CDR3nt: TGTGCCAGCAACCCTGGACAGGCTCAGGCCCCAGCCTTT; CDR3aa: CASNPGQAQAPAF
d_gene: TRBD2; j_gene: TRBJ2-1; v_gene: TRBV6-5; abundance: .; CDR3nt: TGTACCGCGGGACTAGCGGGGATAGATAATGAGCAGTTCTTC; CDR3aa: CTAGLAGIDNEQFF
d_gene: .; j_gene: TRBJ1-1; v_gene: TRBV28; abundance: .; CDR3nt: TGTGCCAGCAGACCGATGGGGCAGTTTGAAGCTTTCTTT; CDR3aa: CASRPMGQFEAFF
d_gene: .; j_gene: TRBJ1-1; v_gene: TRBV18; abundance: .; CDR3nt: TGTGCCAGCTCACCAACAGGGCAGGGATCGCACACTGAAGCTTTCTTT; CDR3aa: CASSPTGQGSHTEAFF
d_gene: TRBD2; j_gene: TRBJ2-1; v_gene: TRBV30; abundance: .; CDR3nt: TGTGCCTGGAGTGTCTGGACTAGCGGGGGGGCCGATGAGCAGTTCTTC; CDR3aa: CAWSVWTSGGADEQFF
d_gene: .; j_gene: TRBJ1-5; v_gene: TRBV6-1; abundance: few; CDR3nt: TGTGCCAGCAGTGAGTTCCGTTCCGAGTGGCATTTT; CDR3aa: CASSEFRSEWHF
d_gene: .; j_gene: TRBJ2-7; v_gene: TRBV5-1; abundance: .; CDR3nt: TGCGCCAGCAGTATAACAGGATCCTACGAGCAGTACTTC; CDR3aa: CASSITGSYEQYF
d_gene: .; j_gene: TRBJ1-2; v_gene: TRBV11-2; abundance: .; CDR3nt: TGTGCCAGCAGCGGTAGACAGGATGGCTACACCTTC; CDR3aa: CASSGRQDGYTF
d_gene: .; j_gene: TRBJ1-2; v_gene: TRBV7-9; abundance: .; CDR3nt: TGTGCCAGCAGCTTAGGGGCGCGTGGAGGCTACACCTTC; CDR3aa: CASSLGARGGYTF
d_gene: .; j_gene: TRBJ2-5; v_gene: TRBV10-2; abundance: once; CDR3nt: TGCGCCAGCAGAATAGCGGAGACCCAGTACTTC; CDR3aa: CASRIAETQYF
d_gene: .; j_gene: TRBJ1-5; v_gene: TRBV19; abundance: .; CDR3nt: TGTGCCAGTAGTATAATAACAAGTTATAGCAATCAGCCCCAGCATTTT; CDR3aa: CASSIITSYSNQPQHF
d_gene: .; j_gene: TRBJ1-2; v_gene: TRBV4-3; abundance: .; CDR3nt: TGCGCCAGCAGCCAAGGTGCAGGGTTCTATGGCTACACCTTC; CDR3aa: CASSQGAGFYGYTF
d_gene: .; j_gene: TRBJ1-4; v_gene: TRBV10-3; abundance: .; CDR3nt: TGTGCCATCAGTGAGTCTGGGGGACTAAATGAAAAACTGTTTTTT; CDR3aa: CAISESGGLNEKLFF
d_gene: TRBD1; j_gene: TRBJ2-5; v_gene: TRBV10-2; abundance: .; CDR3nt: TGCGCCAGCAGTGAGTCAGGGGGCGCGGCGGAGACCCAGTACTTC; CDR3aa: CASSESGGAAETQYF
d_gene: .; j_gene: TRBJ1-5; v_gene: TRBV6-2/TRBV6-3; abundance: .; CDR3nt: TGTGCCAGCAGTGTAGGGGGAGCCCATCAGCCCCAGCATTTT; CDR3aa: CASSVGGAHQPQHF
d_gene: TRBD2; j_gene: TRBJ2-5; v_gene: TRBV28; abundance: .; CDR3nt: TGTGCCAGCAGTACCCCGGGACTAGCGGCCGGAGAGACCCAGTACTTC; CDR3aa: CASSTPGLAAGETQYF
d_gene: .; j_gene: TRBJ1-2; v_gene: TRBV5-5; abundance: .; CDR3nt: TGTGCCAGCAGCCCTCAGGCGGGTGACTATGGCTACACCTTC; CDR3aa: CASSPQAGDYGYTF
d_gene: TRBD1; j_gene: TRBJ2-1; v_gene: TRBV5-1; abundance: .; CDR3nt: TGCGCCAGCAGCTTGTGGGACAGGGGGCAAAATGAGCAGTTCTTC; CDR3aa: CASSLWDRGQNEQFF
d_gene: .; j_gene: TRBJ1-4; v_gene: TRBV5-1; abundance: .; CDR3nt: TGCGCCAGCAGCCTAGTCCCTAATGAAAAACTGTTTTTT; CDR3aa: CASSLVPNEKLFF
d_gene: TRBD2; j_gene: TRBJ2-7; v_gene: TRBV19; abundance: .; CDR3nt: TGTGCCAGTAGGGAAACTAGCGGGAGACCAAAGCAGTACTTC; CDR3aa: CASRETSGRPKQYF
d_gene: TRBD2; j_gene: TRBJ2-7; v_gene: TRBV7-2; abundance: .; CDR3nt: TGTGCCAGCAGCTATACTAGCGGGGCTACCTCCTACGAGCAGTACTTC; CDR3aa: CASSYTSGATSYEQYF
d_gene: TRBD2; j_gene: TRBJ2-2; v_gene: TRBV18; abundance: .; CDR3nt: TGTGCCAGCTCACCAAGCCTGATTAGCGGGTACACCGGGGAGCTGTTTTTT; CDR3aa: CASSPSLISGYTGELFF
d_gene: TRBD1; j_gene: TRBJ2-5; v_gene: TRBV3-1/TRBV3-2; abundance: .; CDR3nt: TGTGCCAGCAGCCAGGACAGGGTCCAAGAGACCCAGTACTTC; CDR3aa: CASSQDRVQETQYF
d_gene: .; j_gene: TRBJ2-7; v_gene: TRBV18; abundance: .; CDR3nt: TGTGCCAGCTCACCCGCAGACAGTCTCTACGAGCAGTACTTC; CDR3aa: CASSPADSLYEQYF
d_gene: TRBD1; j_gene: TRBJ1-4; v_gene: TRBV18; abundance: .; CDR3nt: TGTGCCAGCTCACCGACCGGGACAGGGGGCTTTCGGACTTTCGTTAAACTGTTTTTT; CDR3aa: CASSPTGTGGFRTFVKLFF
d_gene: .; j_gene: TRBJ1-1; v_gene: TRBV27; abundance: .; CDR3nt: TGTGCCAGCAGTCCGACGACTAGATACACTGAAGCTTTCTTT; CDR3aa: CASSPTTRYTEAFF
d_gene: TRBD2; j_gene: TRBJ2-1; v_gene: TRBV9; abundance: few; CDR3nt: TGTGCCAGCAGCCCCGACCCGACTAGCGGGAGCAATGAGCAGTTCTTC; CDR3aa: CASSPDPTSGSNEQFF
d_gene: TRBD2; j_gene: TRBJ2-1; v_gene: TRBV7-9; abundance: .; CDR3nt: TGTGCCAGCAGCATAACTAGCGGGAACTACAATGAGCAGTTCTTC; CDR3aa: CASSITSGNYNEQFF
d_gene: TRBD2; j_gene: TRBJ2-7; v_gene: TRBV4-3; abundance: .; CDR3nt: TGCGCCAGCAGCCAAGAAACTAGCGGGGCCTACGAGCAGTACTTC; CDR3aa: CASSQETSGAYEQYF
d_gene: TRBD1; j_gene: TRBJ2-7; v_gene: TRBV7-8; abundance: .; CDR3nt: TGTGCCAGCAGCTTGGTAGGGGGCAGGTACGAGCAGTACTTC; CDR3aa: CASSLVGGRYEQYF
d_gene: TRBD1; j_gene: TRBJ2-7; v_gene: TRBV6-5; abundance: .; CDR3nt: TGTGCCAGCAGTCCTAATCGACAGGGAAGAGAGCAGTACTTC; CDR3aa: CASSPNRQGREQYF
d_gene: .; j_gene: TRBJ1-2; v_gene: TRBV29-1; abundance: once; CDR3nt: TGCAGCGTTGATAGGGAGGGGACCTATGGCTACACCTTC; CDR3aa: CSVDREGTYGYTF
d_gene: TRBD2; j_gene: TRBJ2-7; v_gene: TRBV29-1; abundance: .; CDR3nt: TGCAGCGTTTACGGGACTAGCGGAGTTTACGAGCAGTACTTC; CDR3aa: CSVYGTSGVYEQYF
d_gene: TRBD1; j_gene: TRBJ1-2; v_gene: TRBV30; abundance: .; CDR3nt: TGTGCCTGGAGTCTTTCCCGGACAGGGACGAATGGCTACACCTTC; CDR3aa: CAWSLSRTGTNGYTF
d_gene: .; j_gene: TRBJ1-5; v_gene: TRBV7-8; abundance: .; CDR3nt: TGTGCCAGCAGCTTAGGAGTGCGCCTGGGCAATCAGCCCCAGCATTTT; CDR3aa: CASSLGVRLGNQPQHF
d_gene: .; j_gene: TRBJ1-5; v_gene: TRBV18; abundance: .; CDR3nt: TGTGCCAGCTCACCACGGAGACAGCTTCAAACTCAGCCCCAGCATTTT; CDR3aa: CASSPRRQLQTQPQHF
d_gene: TRBD1; j_gene: TRBJ2-1; v_gene: TRBV25-1; abundance: .; CDR3nt: TGTGCCAGCAGTGAATGGACAGGGGACTACAATGAGCAGTTCTTC; CDR3aa: CASSEWTGDYNEQFF
d_gene: .; j_gene: TRBJ1-1; v_gene: TRBV7-2; abundance: once; CDR3nt: TGTGCCAGCAGTTCACAGCTATACACTGAAGCTTTCTTT; CDR3aa: CASSSQLYTEAFF
d_gene: .; j_gene: TRBJ1-2; v_gene: TRBV7-6; abundance: .; CDR3nt: TGTGCCAGCAGCTTAGACGTGACAGGAGTTTATGGCTACACCTTC; CDR3aa: CASSLDVTGVYGYTF
d_gene: .; j_gene: TRBJ1-1; v_gene: TRBV3-1/TRBV3-2; abundance: .; CDR3nt: TGTGCCAGCAGCCGGGGACGGAGGGACACTGAAGCTTTCTTT; CDR3aa: CASSRGRRDTEAFF
d_gene: TRBD1; j_gene: TRBJ2-5; v_gene: TRBV28; abundance: once; CDR3nt: TGTGCCAGCAGTTCTCTCCGGGACAGGGGGCGTAAAATCTTGAGGGAGACCCAGTACTTC; CDR3aa: CASSSLRDRGRKILRETQYF